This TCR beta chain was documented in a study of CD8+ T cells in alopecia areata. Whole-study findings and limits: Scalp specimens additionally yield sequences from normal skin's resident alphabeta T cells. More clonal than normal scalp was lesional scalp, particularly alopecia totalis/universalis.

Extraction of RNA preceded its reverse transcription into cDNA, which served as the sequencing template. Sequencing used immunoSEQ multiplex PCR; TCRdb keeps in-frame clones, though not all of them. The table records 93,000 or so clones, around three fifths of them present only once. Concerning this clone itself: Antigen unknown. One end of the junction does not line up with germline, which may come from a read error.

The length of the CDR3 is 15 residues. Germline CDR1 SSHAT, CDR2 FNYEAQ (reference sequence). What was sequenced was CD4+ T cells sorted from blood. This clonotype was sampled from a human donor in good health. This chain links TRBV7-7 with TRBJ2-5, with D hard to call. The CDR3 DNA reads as TGTGCTAGCAGCTTATTTGCTGGGCAGCTGGAGACCCAGTACTTC. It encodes CASSLFAGQLETQYF.